The TCR beta chain described here comes from a study of blood T cell repertoires in COVID-19. Study-wide context: Donors in the United States, Italy and Spain gave samples during acute or convalescent COVID-19. Sources were T cells, B-cell-depleted T cells, or PBMCs; the material itself was cDNA or gDNA.

V lost 2 bases, J lost 5 bases, and 7 bases stayed unmatched. The CDR3 runs 15 residues. In germline, CDR1 is SGHTS, CDR2 YDEGEE. A single count supports this clone. Authors' methods: Estimation of nucleated cell counts was performed using reference gene primer amplification. Repertoires were generated with immunoSEQ multiplex PCR, while TCRdb's copy carries only in-frame clones and drops some. The D gene and trimming were derived from the DNA, and the V and J assignments and clone size from that table. The repertoire holds 150,000 to 200,000 clones, with roughly 84% as singletons. The receptor's source is a man aged 18 to 29 with active or convalescent COVID-19. This chain uses TRBV5-8 with TRBJ1-5; 7 bases are shared with TRBD1. Sequencing was done on a sample of peripheral blood. Written as DNA, the CDR3 is TGTGCCAGCAGCTTAGAGGGACAGAACTATCAGCCCCAGCATTTT. As protein: CASSLEGQNYQPQHF.